This T cell receptor beta chain was retrieved from a study of siplizumab effects on memory and regulatory T cells. Germline loops: CDR1 MNHEY, CDR2 SVGAGI. The CDR3 is made up of 12 amino acids. Trimming left V 4 bases short and J 9 bases short, with 12 bases between. Method: immunoSEQ multiplex PCR; TCRdb's copy keeps in-frame clones and lacks some. The sample lists about 85,000 clones, 95% occurring once. To note about this clone: Its antigen remains unknown.

Findings of the study overall: Neither a naive nor a memory phenotype was assignable to roughly 75-97% of proliferating CD4+ or CD8+ clones. On average, about 72% of mappable alloreactive CD4+ clones were Treg-derived under siplizumab, against about 30% in controls. Memory cells seemed less diverse than naive T cells, which also seemed major contributors to the alloresponse.

This chain uses TRBV6-5 with TRBJ1-1; the D is unclear. The specimen sequenced was CD8+ T cells sorted from blood. The clonotype originates from a human donor in good health. The CDR3, as DNA: TGTGCCAGCAGTTCATCCTCCAGCAAAGCTTTCTTT. Protein: CASSSSSSKAFF.